Each of the 4 T cell receptor beta chains below was sequenced from the same sample in a study of T cells of healthy individuals. From the 5' RACE reads, TCRdb called clonotypes with MiXCR, one entry per CDR3 protein. The sample contains 60,000 to 70,000 distinct CDR3 sequences, around 15% of which appear only once. The receptors here all came from a human donor in good health.

There are many counts of this clonotype. The CDR3 protein is CASSIGSKVDTQYF. CDR3 in DNA: TGTGCCAGTAGTATAGGGTCAAAGGTGGATACGCAGTATTTT. This rearrangement joins TRBV19 to TRBJ2-3; no clear D. The germline V gene encodes CDR1 LNHDA and CDR2 SQIVND (reference sequence). This CDR3 contains 14 residues. Trimming took off 1 base at V and 6 bases at J, with 11 bases between the two ends. The variable domain in full, completed from reference TRBV19 and TRBJ2-3, reads DGGITQSPKYLFRKEGQNVTLSCEQNLNHDAMYWYRQDPGQGLRLIYYSQIVNDFQKGDIAEGYSVSREKKESFPLTVTSAQKNPTAFYLCASSIGSKVDTQYFGPGTRLTVL.

The chain joins TRBV4-2 to TRBJ2-3; D uncertain. The V gene lost 4 bases and the J gene lost 9 bases, with 8 bases spanning the gap. This CDR3 has 11 amino acids. CDR1 is LGHNA, CDR2 YNFKEQ, per germline. The CDR3 sequence is CASSPPGTQYF. CDR3 coding DNA: TGTGCCAGCAGCCCCCCAGGAACGCAGTATTTT.

This clonotype was seen many times. The V call is TRBV20-1, the J call TRBJ1-2, with D maybe TRBD1 (5 bases). Trimming removed 0 bases from V and 4 bases from J, with 12 bases in between. Germline values: CDR1 DFQATT, CDR2 SNEGSKA (reference sequence). The CDR3 covers 14 residues. The CDR3 sequence: CSARDSGRSYGYTF. DNA for the CDR3: TGCAGTGCTAGAGATTCGGGGCGGTCCTATGGCTACACCTTC.

This sequence joins TRBV4-1 and TRBJ1-2, with D possibly TRBD1 on 5 matching bases. The CDR3 loop spans 17 amino acids. Trimming cost V 2 bases and J 7 bases, with 23 bases left between them. CDR1 MGHRA and CDR2 YSYEKL come from the germline V gene. CDR3 in DNA: TGCGCCAGCAGCCAATCGAACCGGCCAGGGAGGGGAGTTGGCTACACCTTC. Its protein is CASSQSNRPGRGVGYTF.